This entry concerns a single T cell receptor (beta chain). CDR1 is LGHNA, CDR2 YSLEER, per germline. The germline V and J ends were trimmed by 2 bases and 4 bases, with 9 bases remaining between them. CDR3 length equals 14 residues. Authors' data handling: From reference gene primer amplification, estimates of nucleated cell counts were derived. The protocol was immunoSEQ multiplex PCR, while the TCRdb copy is restricted to in-frame clones and leaves out a portion. V and J calls and clone size are those listed in that table; D and trimming were worked out from the DNA. The data contain some 700,000 clones, 75% to 90% of them singletons. The data are from a study of blood T cell repertoires in COVID-19. Study overall: The study drew acute and convalescent COVID-19 samples from the United States, Italy and Spain. PBMCs, B-cell-depleted T cells, or T cells were the source of the cDNA or gDNA that made up the material.

Sequenced sample: peripheral blood. This TCR derives from a woman aged 18-29 years with acute or convalescent COVID-19. The V and J genes are TRBV4-3 and TRBJ2-1; D remains unclear. Here the CDR3 reads CASSQSQDYNEQFF. CDR3 nucleotides: TGCGCCAGCAGCCAATCTCAGGATTACAATGAGCAGTTCTTC.